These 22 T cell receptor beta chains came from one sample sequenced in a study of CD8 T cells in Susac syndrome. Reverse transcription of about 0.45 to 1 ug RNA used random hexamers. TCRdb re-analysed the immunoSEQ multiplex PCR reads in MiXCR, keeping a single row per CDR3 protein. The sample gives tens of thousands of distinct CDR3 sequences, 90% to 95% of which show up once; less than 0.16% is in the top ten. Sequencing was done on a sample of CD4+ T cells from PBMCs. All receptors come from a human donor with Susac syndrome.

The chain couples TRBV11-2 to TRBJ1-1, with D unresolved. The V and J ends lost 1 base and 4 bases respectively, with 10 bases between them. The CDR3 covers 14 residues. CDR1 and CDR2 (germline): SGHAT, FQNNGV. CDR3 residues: CASSLVRVGTEAFF. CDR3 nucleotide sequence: TGTGCCAGCAGCTTAGTTCGGGTCGGCACTGAAGCTTTCTTT.

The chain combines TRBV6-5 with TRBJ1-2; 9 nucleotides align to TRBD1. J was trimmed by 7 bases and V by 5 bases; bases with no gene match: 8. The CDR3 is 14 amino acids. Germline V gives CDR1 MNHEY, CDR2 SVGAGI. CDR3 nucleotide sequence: TGTGCCAGCAGTCGACAGGGGGTTAGTTTTGGCTACACCTTC. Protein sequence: CASSRQGVSFGYTF.

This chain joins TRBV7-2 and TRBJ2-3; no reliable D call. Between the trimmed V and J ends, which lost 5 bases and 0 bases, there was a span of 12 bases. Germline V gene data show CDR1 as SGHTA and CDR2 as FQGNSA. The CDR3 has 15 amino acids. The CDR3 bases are TGTGCCAGCAGCCCCCGGGCCTCTAGCACAGATACGCAGTATTTT. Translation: CASSPRASSTDTQYF.

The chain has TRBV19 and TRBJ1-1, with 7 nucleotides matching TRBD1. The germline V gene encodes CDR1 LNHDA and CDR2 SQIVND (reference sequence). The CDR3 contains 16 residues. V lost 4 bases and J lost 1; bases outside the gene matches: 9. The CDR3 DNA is TGTGCCAGTAGTACACCCCCAACAGGGGAGAACACTGAAGCTTTCTTT. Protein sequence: CASSTPPTGENTEAFF.

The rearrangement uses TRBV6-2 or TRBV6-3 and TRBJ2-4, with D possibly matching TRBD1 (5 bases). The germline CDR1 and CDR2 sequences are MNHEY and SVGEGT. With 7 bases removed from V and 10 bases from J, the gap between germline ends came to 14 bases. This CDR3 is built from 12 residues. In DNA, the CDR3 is TGTGCCAGCACTACAAGGGGTCAAATTCAGTACTTC. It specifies CASTTRGQIQYF.

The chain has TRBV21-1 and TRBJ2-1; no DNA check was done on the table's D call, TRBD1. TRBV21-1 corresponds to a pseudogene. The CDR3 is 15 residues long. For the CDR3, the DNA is TGTGCCAGCAGCAAATACCCAGGGGGGCGGTATGAGCAGTTCTTC. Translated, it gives CASSKYPGGRYEQFF.

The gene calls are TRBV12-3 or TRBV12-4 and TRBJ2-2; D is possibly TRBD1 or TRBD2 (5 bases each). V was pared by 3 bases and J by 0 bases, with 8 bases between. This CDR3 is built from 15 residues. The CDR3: CASSFQGPNTGELFF. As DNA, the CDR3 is TGTGCCAGCAGTTTCCAGGGACCGAACACCGGGGAGCTGTTTTTT.

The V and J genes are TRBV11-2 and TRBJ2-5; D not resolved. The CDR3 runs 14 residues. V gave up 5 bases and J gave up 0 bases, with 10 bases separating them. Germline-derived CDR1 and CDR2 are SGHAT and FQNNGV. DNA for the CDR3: TGTGCCAGCAGCCCACGGATCCACCAAGAGACCCAGTACTTC. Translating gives CASSPRIHQETQYF.

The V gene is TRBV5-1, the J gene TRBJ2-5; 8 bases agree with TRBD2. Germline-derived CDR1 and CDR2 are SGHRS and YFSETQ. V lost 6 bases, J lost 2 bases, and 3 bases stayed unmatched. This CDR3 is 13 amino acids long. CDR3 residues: CASTSGGQETQYF. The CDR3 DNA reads TGCGCCAGCACGAGCGGGGGACAAGAGACCCAGTACTTC. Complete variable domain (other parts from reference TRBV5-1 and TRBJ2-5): KAGVTQTPRYLIKTRGQQVTLSCSPISGHRSVSWYQQTPGQGLQFLFEYFSETQRNKGNFPGRFSGRQFSNSRSEMNVSTLELGDSALYLCASTSGGQETQYFGPGTRLLVL.

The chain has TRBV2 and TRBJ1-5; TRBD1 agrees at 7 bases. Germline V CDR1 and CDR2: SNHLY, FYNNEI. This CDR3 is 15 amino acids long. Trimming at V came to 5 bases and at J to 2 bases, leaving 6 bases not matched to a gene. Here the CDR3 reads CASSPQTGGNQPQHF. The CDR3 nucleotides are TGTGCCAGCAGTCCTCAAACAGGGGGCAATCAGCCCCAGCATTTT.

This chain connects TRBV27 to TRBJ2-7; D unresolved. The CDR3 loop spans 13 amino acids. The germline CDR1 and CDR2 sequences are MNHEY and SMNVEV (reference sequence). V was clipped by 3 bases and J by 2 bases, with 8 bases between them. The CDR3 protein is CASSFRDPYEQYF. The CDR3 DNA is TGTGCCAGCAGTTTCCGTGACCCCTACGAGCAGTACTTC.

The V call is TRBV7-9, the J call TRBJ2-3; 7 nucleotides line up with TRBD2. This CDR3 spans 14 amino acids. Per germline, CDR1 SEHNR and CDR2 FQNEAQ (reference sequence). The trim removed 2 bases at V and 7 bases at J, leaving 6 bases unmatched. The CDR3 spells CASSLRGEGNTQYF. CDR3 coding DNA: TGTGCCAGCAGCTTACGCGGGGAGGGAAATACGCAGTATTTT. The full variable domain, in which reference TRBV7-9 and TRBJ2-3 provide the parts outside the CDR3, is DTGVSQNPRHKITKRGQNVTFRCDPISEHNRLYWYRQTLGQGPEFLTYFQNEAQLEKSRLLSDRFSAERPKGSFSTLEIQRTEQGDSAMYLCASSLRGEGNTQYFGPGTRLTVL.

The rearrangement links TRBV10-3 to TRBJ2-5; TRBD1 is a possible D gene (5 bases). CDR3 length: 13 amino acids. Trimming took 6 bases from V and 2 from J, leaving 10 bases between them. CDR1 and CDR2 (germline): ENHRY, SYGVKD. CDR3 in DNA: TGTGCCATCAGAAGGGGTGAACAAGAGACCCAGTACTTC. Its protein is CAIRRGEQETQYF.

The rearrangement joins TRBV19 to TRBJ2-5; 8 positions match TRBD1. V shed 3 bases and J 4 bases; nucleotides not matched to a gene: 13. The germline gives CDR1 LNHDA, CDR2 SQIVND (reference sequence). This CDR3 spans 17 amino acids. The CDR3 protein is CASSIEGTGELLETQYF. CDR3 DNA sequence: TGTGCCAGTAGTATCGAGGGGACAGGAGAACTTTTAGAGACCCAGTACTTC.

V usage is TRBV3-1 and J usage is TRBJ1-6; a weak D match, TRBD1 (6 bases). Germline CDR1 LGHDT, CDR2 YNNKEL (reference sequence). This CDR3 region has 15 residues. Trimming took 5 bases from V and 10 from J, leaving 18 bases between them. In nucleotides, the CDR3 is TGTGCCAGCAGCAAAGTCCCAGGGGCAAGGTCACCCCTCCACTTT. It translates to CASSKVPGARSPLHF.

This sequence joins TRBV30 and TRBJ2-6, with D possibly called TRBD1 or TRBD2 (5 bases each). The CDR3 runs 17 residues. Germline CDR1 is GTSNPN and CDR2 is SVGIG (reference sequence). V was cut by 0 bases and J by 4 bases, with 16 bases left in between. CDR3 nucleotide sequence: TGTGCCTGGAGTGTGGGGACCGCCGTTGTCGGGGCCAACGTCCTGACTTTC. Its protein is CAWSVGTAVVGANVLTF. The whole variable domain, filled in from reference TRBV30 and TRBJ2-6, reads SQTIHQWPATLVQPVGSPLSLECTVEGTSNPNLYWYRQAAGRGLQLLFYSVGIGQISSEVPQNLSASRPQDRQFILSSKKLLLSDSGFYLCAWSVGTAVVGANVLTFGAGSRLTVL.

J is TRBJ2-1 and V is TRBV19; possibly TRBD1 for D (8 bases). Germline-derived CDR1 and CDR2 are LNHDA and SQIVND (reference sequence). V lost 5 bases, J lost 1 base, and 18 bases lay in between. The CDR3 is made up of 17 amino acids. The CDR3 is CASSAQGAGASYNEQFF. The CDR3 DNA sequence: TGTGCCAGTAGTGCCCAGGGGGCGGGGGCGTCCTACAATGAGCAGTTCTTC.

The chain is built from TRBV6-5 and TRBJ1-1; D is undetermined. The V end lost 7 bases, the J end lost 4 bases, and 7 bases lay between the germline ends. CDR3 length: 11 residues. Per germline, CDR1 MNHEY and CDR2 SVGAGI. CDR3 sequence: CASIRGTEAFF. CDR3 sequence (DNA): TGTGCCAGCATCCGGGGCACTGAAGCTTTCTTT.

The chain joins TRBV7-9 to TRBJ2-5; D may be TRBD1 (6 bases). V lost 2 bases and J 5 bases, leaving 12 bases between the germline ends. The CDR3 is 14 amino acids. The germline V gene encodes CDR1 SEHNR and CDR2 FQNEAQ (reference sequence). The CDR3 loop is CASSLYAGAETQYF. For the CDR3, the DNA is TGTGCCAGCAGCTTATATGCAGGGGCCGAGACCCAGTACTTC.

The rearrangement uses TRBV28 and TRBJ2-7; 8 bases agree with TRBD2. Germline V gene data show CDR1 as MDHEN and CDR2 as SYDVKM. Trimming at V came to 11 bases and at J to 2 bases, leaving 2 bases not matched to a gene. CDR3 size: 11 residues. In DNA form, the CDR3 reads TGTGCCGCGGGGGGAACCTACGAGCAGTACTTC. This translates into CAAGGTYEQYF.

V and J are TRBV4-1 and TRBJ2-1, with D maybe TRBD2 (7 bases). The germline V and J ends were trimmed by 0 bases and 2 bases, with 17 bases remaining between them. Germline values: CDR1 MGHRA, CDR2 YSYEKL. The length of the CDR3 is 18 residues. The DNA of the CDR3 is TGCGCCAGCAGCCAAGAGAGATGGCGGGGGCAGGCCTACAATGAGCAGTTCTTC. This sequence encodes CASSQERWRGQAYNEQFF.

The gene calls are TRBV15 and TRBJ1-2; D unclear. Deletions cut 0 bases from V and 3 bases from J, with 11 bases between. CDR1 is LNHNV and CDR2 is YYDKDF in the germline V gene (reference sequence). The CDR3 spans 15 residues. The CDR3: CATSRDTSRHYGYTF. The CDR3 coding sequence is TGTGCCACCAGCAGAGATACATCCAGACACTATGGCTACACCTTC.